One and the same sample provided the 26 T cell receptor beta chains below, sequenced in a study of CD8 T cells in ankylosing spondylitis. One entry per CDR3 protein results from TCRdb running MiXCR on the 5' RACE reads. The sample includes hundreds of thousands of distinct CDR3 sequences, about 19% of them seen just once. Source material: blood, either unsorted or a sorted T cell fraction (not recorded which). Receptors originate from a male donor with ankylosing spondylitis or in good health (not recorded which).

This clonotype was picked up a small number of times. CDR3 sequence (DNA): TGTGCCAGCTCACTAAATCCTGGGGCCAACGTCCTGACTTTC. Translated, it gives CASSLNPGANVLTF. J is TRBJ2-6 and V is TRBV18; D remains unclear. V shed 4 bases and J shed 2 bases, with 6 bases lying between them. The CDR3 has 14 amino acids. Per germline, CDR1 KGHSH and CDR2 LQKENI.

This clonotype was counted between two and nine times. The V call is TRBV24-1, the J call TRBJ2-1, with a tentative D call TRBD2 (6 bases). V lost 3 bases, J lost 14 bases, and 10 bases lay in between. Germline V gene lookup returns CDR1 KGHDR and CDR2 SFDVKD. This CDR3 spans 11 amino acids. The CDR3 region is CATSDTSGEFF. The CDR3 bases are TGTGCCACCAGTGATACGTCGGGAGAGTTCTTC.

The chain links TRBV2 to TRBJ1-5; 7 bases map to TRBD1. This CDR3 contains 14 residues. Losses at the gene ends were 6 bases for V and 1 base for J; bases not matched to a gene: 3. CDR1 and CDR2 (germline): SNHLY, FYNNEI. CDR3 protein: CASSGDRSNQPQHF. The CDR3, as DNA: TGTGCCAGCAGCGGGGACAGAAGCAATCAGCCCCAGCATTTT.

This clonotype was detected only a few times. CDR3 coding DNA: TGTGCCAGCAGCCGAGGGGTCGTATGGCCCCAGCATTTT. Protein product: CASSRGVVWPQHF. The chain carries TRBV12-3 or TRBV12-4 and TRBJ1-5; D might be TRBD1 (5 bases). Trimming removed 6 bases at V and 9 bases at J, with 15 bases between. This CDR3 contains 13 residues.

The table lists this clonotype with a few counts. The chain links TRBV27 to TRBJ2-2; D perhaps matches TRBD1 (7 bases). This CDR3 is built from 18 residues. Germline V gene sequence: CDR1 MNHEY, CDR2 SMNVEV (reference sequence). The ends were cut back, 5 bases at V and 3 bases at J, with 22 bases in the middle. CDR3 residues: CASSPIPPGGPDTGELFF. The CDR3 DNA is TGTGCCAGCAGTCCTATACCCCCAGGGGGGCCCGACACCGGGGAGCTGTTTTTT.

The table lists this clonotype with a count of one. The chain recombines TRBV20-1 with TRBJ1-1, with a possible D match to TRBD1 (5 bases). This CDR3 has 13 amino acids. Looked up from germline, CDR1 is DFQATT and CDR2 is SNEGSKA (reference sequence). Trimming removed 1 base from V and 4 bases from J, with 10 bases in between. The CDR3 spells CSARAQGRTEAFF. CDR3 coding DNA: TGCAGTGCTAGAGCCCAGGGTCGCACTGAAGCTTTCTTT.

This clonotype was counted between two and nine times. The rearrangement uses TRBV20-1 and TRBJ2-5; D tentatively reads TRBD1 or TRBD2 (5 bases each). Germline assignment: CDR1 DFQATT and CDR2 SNEGSKA (reference sequence). The CDR3 totals 13 residues. V was clipped by 6 bases and J by 3 bases, with 14 bases between them. The CDR3 DNA sequence: TGCAGTGCAGGGGACGGAACCAAAGAGACCCAGTACTTC. Translation: CSAGDGTKETQYF.

This clonotype has ten or more counts. The genes are TRBV16 and TRBJ2-7; D unclear. V dropped 0 bases and J dropped 0 bases, with 6 bases sitting between them. The CDR3 length is 14 residues. Germline-derived CDR1 and CDR2 are KGHSY and FQNENV. CDR3 loop: CASSQSQSSYEQYV. The CDR3 DNA sequence: TGTGCCAGCAGCCAATCGCAGAGCTCCTACGAGCAGTACGTC.

V gene TRBV18 combines with J gene TRBJ1-2; no definite D call. This CDR3 has 14 residues. Germline V gene data show CDR1 as KGHSH and CDR2 as LQKENI. With 5 bases removed from V and 7 bases from J, the gap between germline ends came to 17 bases. The CDR3 DNA sequence: TGTGCCAGCTCAGTGGGCCTAGAGGCCGGTGGCTACACCTTC. Translating gives CASSVGLEAGGYTF.

This clonotype was detected only a few times. The J gene is TRBJ2-5, the V gene TRBV4-2; D possibly corresponds to TRBD1 (8 bases). This CDR3 has 17 residues. Germline values: CDR1 LGHNA, CDR2 YNFKEQ. The V and J ends lost 0 bases and 2 bases respectively, with 16 bases between them. This chain's CDR3 is CASSQDQGAGDQETQYF. The CDR3 DNA reads TGTGCCAGCAGCCAAGATCAGGGGGCGGGGGATCAAGAGACCCAGTACTTC.

The chain has TRBV5-1 and TRBJ2-7; 12 nucleotides match TRBD2. The CDR3 extends over 15 amino acids. The germline V gene has CDR1 SGHRS and CDR2 YFSETQ. CDR3 DNA sequence: TGTGCCAGCAGTTCGGGACTAGCGGGTTCCTACGAGCAGTACGTC. Protein: CASSSGLAGSYEQYV.

This clonotype was detected only a few times. The chain combines TRBV29-1 with TRBJ2-1; D might be TRBD2 (6 bases). This CDR3 has 13 residues. Trimming left V 2 bases short and J 8 bases short, with 13 bases between. Germline-derived CDR1 and CDR2 are SQVTM and ANQGSEA. CDR3 nucleotides: TGCAGCGTTGAATCGGAGTGGAGGGATGAGCAGTTCTTC. It is translated as CSVESEWRDEQFF.

This clonotype has just a few counts. The chain couples TRBV20-1 to TRBJ2-4; 9 bases match TRBD2. CDR1 is DFQATT and CDR2 is SNEGSKA in the germline V gene (reference sequence). This CDR3 comprises 15 residues. After removal of 3 bases from V and 2 bases from J, the junction contained 5 bases not matched to a gene. CDR3 sequence reads: CSASPLAGSKNIQYF. In nucleotides, the CDR3 is TGCAGTGCTAGCCCCCTAGCGGGGTCCAAAAACATTCAGTACTTC.

The genes are TRBV7-3 and TRBJ2-1, with 8 bases lining up with TRBD1. Germline CDR1 reads SGHTA; CDR2 reads FQGTGA. After removal of 1 base from V and 12 bases from J, the junction contained 8 bases not matched to a gene. This CDR3 is built from 14 residues. The CDR3 DNA reads TGTGCCAGCAGCTTAAGGGACAGGCGGTCTGGGCAGTTCTTC. This gives the protein CASSLRDRRSGQFF.

This clonotype was detected ten times or more. The rearrangement joins TRBV4-2 to TRBJ1-1, with 9 bases aligning to TRBD1. CDR3 length equals 17 residues. The trim removed 3 bases at V and 2 bases at J, leaving 10 bases unmatched. The V gene's germline CDR1 is LGHNA and CDR2 YNFKEQ. In DNA form, the CDR3 reads TGTGCCAGCAGCCAGAATCTCGGGACAGGGAGAAACACTGAAGCTTTCTTT. It codes for CASSQNLGTGRNTEAFF.

This clonotype was seen at least ten times. The CDR3: CASSQGVGNQPQHF. For the CDR3, the DNA is TGCGCCAGCAGCCAAGGGGTTGGCAATCAGCCCCAGCATTTT. J is TRBJ1-5 and V is TRBV4-1; D ambiguous. This CDR3 has 14 residues. Trimming removed 1 base at V and 2 bases at J, with 6 bases between. Germline CDR1 is MGHRA and CDR2 is YSYEKL.

This clonotype turned up a few times. The rearrangement links TRBV27 to TRBJ2-4; the match to TRBD1 covers 10 bases. The CDR3 runs to 18 residues. Germline V CDR1 and CDR2: MNHEY, SMNVEV (reference sequence). Trimming removed 4 bases from V and 2 bases from J; junction bases left unmatched: 11. CDR3 nucleotide sequence: TGTGCCAGCAGTTCGGGGGGACAGGGGTTCTCTACCAAAAACATTCAGTACTTC. Translating it yields CASSSGGQGFSTKNIQYF.

This chain connects TRBV5-1 to TRBJ2-6; 9 bases agree with TRBD1. Germline loops: CDR1 SGHRS, CDR2 YFSETQ. The length of the CDR3 is 18 residues. The junction had 6 bases not matched to a gene; V was cut back by 2 bases and J by 0 bases. The CDR3, as DNA: TGCGCCAGCAGCTTCTACAGGGGGCTACGCTCTGGGGCCAACGTCCTGACTTTC. Translated: CASSFYRGLRSGANVLTF.

This clonotype was recorded at least ten times. CDR3 residues: CASSQTGGELFF. In DNA form, the CDR3 reads TGCGCCAGCAGCCAAACGGGCGGGGAGCTGTTTTTT. V gene TRBV4-1 combines with J gene TRBJ2-2; D is undetermined. This CDR3 is 12 amino acids long. Trimming took 2 bases from V and 7 from J, leaving 5 bases between them. The germline V gene encodes CDR1 MGHRA and CDR2 YSYEKL.

With respect to this clonotype: A read error may explain this, as a much larger clone is one base away. This chain joins TRBV29-1 and TRBJ2-3, with a possible D match to TRBD2 (5 bases). From germline, CDR1 is SQVTM and CDR2 ANQGSEA. This CDR3 has 15 residues. The CDR3 loop is CSVGLRLAEPDTQCF. As DNA, the CDR3 is TGCAGCGTTGGTCTTCGGCTAGCCGAACCAGATACGCAGTGTTTT.

This clonotype was seen once. The chain joins TRBV5-1 to TRBJ2-1, with 8 bases aligning to TRBD2. CDR3 size: 15 residues. V lost 6 bases to trimming and J lost 5 bases; unmatched junction nucleotides: 10. The germline V gene encodes CDR1 SGHRS and CDR2 YFSETQ. As DNA, the CDR3 is TGCGCCAGCAATCCGGGAGGGAGCGGAGACAATGAGCAGTTCTTC. Protein: CASNPGGSGDNEQFF.

This clonotype appeared many times. The V and J genes are TRBV5-1 and TRBJ2-5, with D hard to call. The V end lost 3 bases, the J end lost 1 base, and 13 bases lay between the germline ends. Looked up from germline, CDR1 is SGHRS and CDR2 is YFSETQ. The CDR3 runs 15 residues. The CDR3 DNA is TGCGCCAGCAGCTCCCTCTCGATGGGCCAAGAGACCCAGTACTTC. Encoded protein: CASSSLSMGQETQYF. The whole variable domain, filled in from reference TRBV5-1 and TRBJ2-5, reads KAGVTQTPRYLIKTRGQQVTLSCSPISGHRSVSWYQQTPGQGLQFLFEYFSETQRNKGNFPGRFSGRQFSNSRSEMNVSTLELGDSALYLCASSSLSMGQETQYFGPGTRLLVL.

This sequence joins TRBV12-3 or TRBV12-4 and TRBJ1-4; unclear D gene. V gave up 5 bases and J gave up 1 base, with 14 bases separating them. The CDR3 runs 16 residues. This CDR3 reads CASSRRQVETNEKLFF. As DNA, the CDR3 is TGTGCCAGCAGTCGTCGACAAGTCGAAACTAATGAAAAACTGTTTTTT.

This clonotype appeared a few times. The chain's CDR3 is CASSVVPAGNEQFF. CDR3 in DNA: TGTGCCAGCAGCGTAGTCCCAGCGGGGAATGAGCAGTTCTTC. The chain employs TRBV9 and TRBJ2-1, with 7 bases matching TRBD2. Germline trimming cut 0 bases from V and 7 bases from J; bases unmatched to any gene: 4. Germline CDR1 SGDLS, CDR2 YYNGEE. The CDR3 is 14 amino acids.

The chain recombines TRBV2 with TRBJ2-7; 9 bases align to TRBD2. The CDR3 runs to 14 residues. The germline V gene has CDR1 SNHLY and CDR2 FYNNEI. V trimming: 3 bases; J trimming: 0 bases; junction bases outside the gene matches: 0. The CDR3 region is CASSETSGSYEQYV. CDR3 in DNA: TGTGCCAGCAGTGAGACTAGCGGCTCCTACGAGCAGTACGTC.

The J gene is TRBJ1-2, the V gene TRBV11-2, with a possible D match to TRBD1 (5 bases). This CDR3 has 15 amino acids. Germline assignment: CDR1 SGHAT and CDR2 FQNNGV. Trimming took off 1 base at V and 2 bases at J, with 11 bases between the two ends. DNA for the CDR3: TGTGCCAGCAGCTTAGGGGGCAGCCTCAACTATGGCTACACCTTC. Its protein is CASSLGGSLNYGYTF. Using reference TRBV11-2 and TRBJ1-2 for the parts outside the CDR3, the full variable domain is EAGVAQSPRYKIIEKRQSVAFWCNPISGHATLYWYQQILGQGPKLLIQFQNNGVVDDSQLPKDRFSAERLKGVDSTLKIQPAKLEDSAVYLCASSLGGSLNYGYTFGSGTRLTVV.